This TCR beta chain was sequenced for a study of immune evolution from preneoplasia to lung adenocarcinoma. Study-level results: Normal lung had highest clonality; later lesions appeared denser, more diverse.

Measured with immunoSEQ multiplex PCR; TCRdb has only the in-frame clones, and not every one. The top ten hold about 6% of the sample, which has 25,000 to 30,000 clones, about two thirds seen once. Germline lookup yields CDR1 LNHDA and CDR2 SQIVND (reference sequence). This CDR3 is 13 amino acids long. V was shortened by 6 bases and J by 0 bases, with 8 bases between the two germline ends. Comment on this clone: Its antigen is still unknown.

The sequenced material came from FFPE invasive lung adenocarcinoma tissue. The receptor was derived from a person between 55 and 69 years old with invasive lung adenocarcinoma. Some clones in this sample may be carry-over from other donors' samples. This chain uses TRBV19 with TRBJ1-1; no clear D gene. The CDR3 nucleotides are TGTGCCAGTAGCCTTTGGATGAACACTGAAGCTTTCTTT. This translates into CASSLWMNTEAFF.